One and the same sample provided the 24 T cell receptor beta chains below, sequenced in a study of regulatory T cells. Primers: 52 TRBV forward and 13 TRBJ reverse. Generated by immunoSEQ multiplex PCR, the TCRdb table keeps only in-frame clones and is missing some. The sample lists 20,000 or so clones; over 85% were seen once. The sequenced sample was CD8+ T cells sorted from blood. These receptors originate from a child aged 2 to 10 with CD3G deficiency.

The J gene is TRBJ2-1, the V gene TRBV5-1, with 8 bases that match TRBD2. This CDR3 is 16 amino acids long. The V and J ends lost 0 bases and 0 bases, in that order; junction bases with no gene match: 2. The germline V gene encodes CDR1 SGHRS and CDR2 YFSETQ. The CDR3 DNA follows: TGCGCCAGCAGCTTGGTACTAGCGGCCTCCTACAATGAGCAGTTCTTC. This codes for CASSLVLAASYNEQFF. Full variable domain (outside the CDR3, taken from reference TRBV5-1 and TRBJ2-1): KAGVTQTPRYLIKTRGQQVTLSCSPISGHRSVSWYQQTPGQGLQFLFEYFSETQRNKGNFPGRFSGRQFSNSRSEMNVSTLELGDSALYLCASSLVLAASYNEQFFGPGTRLTVL.

V is TRBV28 and J is TRBJ2-1; D uncertain. Trimming removed 8 bases at V and 5 bases at J, with 10 bases between. Per germline, CDR1 MDHEN and CDR2 SYDVKM. The CDR3 spans 12 residues. DNA of the CDR3: TGTGCCAGCGCTGGGATCAACAATGAGCAGTTCTTC. It codes for CASAGINNEQFF. Complete variable domain (other parts from reference TRBV28 and TRBJ2-1): DVKVTQSSRYLVKRTGEKVFLECVQDMDHENMFWYRQDPGLGLRLIYFSYDVKMKEKGDIPEGYSVSREKKERFSLILESASTNQTSMYLCASAGINNEQFFGPGTRLTVL.

The V and J genes are TRBV6-1 and TRBJ1-2, with 9 positions matching TRBD1. The V segment lost 5 bases and the J segment 4 bases; nucleotides outside the gene matches: 8. The CDR3 extends over 15 amino acids. Germline loops: CDR1 MNHNS, CDR2 SASEGT. In DNA form, the CDR3 reads TGTGCCAGCAGTTTTAACCCGGGACAGGGCTATGGCTACACCTTC. Protein: CASSFNPGQGYGYTF.

The genes are TRBV28 and TRBJ1-1, with D uncertain. The CDR3 totals 13 residues. V was pared by 5 bases and J by 3 bases, with 10 bases between. Germline V gene sequence: CDR1 MDHEN, CDR2 SYDVKM. The CDR3 here is CASSIPGYTEAFF. DNA of the CDR3: TGTGCCAGCAGTATTCCGGGGTACACTGAAGCTTTCTTT.

The genes are TRBV6-4 and TRBJ1-1, with 7 bases identical to TRBD1. Unmatched junction bases numbered 12, after V lost 6 bases and J lost 2 bases. This CDR3 has 16 amino acids. The V gene's germline CDR1 is MRHNA and CDR2 SNTAGT. CDR3 in amino acids: CASSATPTGPNTEAFF. The CDR3 nucleotides are TGTGCCAGCAGCGCTACCCCGACAGGGCCAAACACTGAAGCTTTCTTT.

The rearrangement uses TRBV19 and TRBJ2-1; 11 nucleotides match TRBD2. This CDR3 comprises 14 residues. Looked up from germline, CDR1 is LNHDA and CDR2 is SQIVND (reference sequence). V was pared by 5 bases and J by 9 bases, with 6 bases of the junction left unmatched. CDR3 amino acids: CASSFLAGGGEQFF. CDR3 bases: TGTGCCAGTAGTTTCCTAGCGGGAGGCGGTGAGCAGTTCTTC. Looking up the rest from reference TRBV19 and TRBJ2-1 gives the full variable domain: DGGITQSPKYLFRKEGQNVTLSCEQNLNHDAMYWYRQDPGQGLRLIYYSQIVNDFQKGDIAEGYSVSREKKESFPLTVTSAQKNPTAFYLCASSFLAGGGEQFFGPGTRLTVL.

V is TRBV28 and J is TRBJ2-1; D unresolved. The CDR3 sequence is 16 residues long. Trimming pared 6 bases from V and 0 bases from J, leaving 15 bases between. In germline, CDR1 is MDHEN, CDR2 SYDVKM. Here the CDR3 reads CASSTRTASSYNEQFF. In DNA form, the CDR3 reads TGTGCCAGCAGCACCAGGACGGCGAGCTCCTACAATGAGCAGTTCTTC.

The V and J genes are TRBV30 and TRBJ2-3; 8 nucleotides align to TRBD1. J was trimmed by 3 bases and V by 2 bases; bases with no gene match: 7. This CDR3 contains 15 residues. CDR1 GTSNPN and CDR2 SVGIG come from the germline V gene (reference sequence). In nucleotides, the CDR3 is TGTGCCTGGAGTCAGGGGGCAGGTGGAACAGATACGCAGTATTTT. This gives the protein CAWSQGAGGTDTQYF.

This clone showed up just once. The V and J genes are TRBV28 and TRBJ1-1; D gene uncertain. CDR1 is MDHEN, CDR2 SYDVKM, per germline. The CDR3 runs to 12 residues. Trimming removed 2 bases from V and 8 bases from J, with 9 bases in between. CDR3 in amino acids: CASSLIAGEAFF. CDR3 DNA sequence: TGTGCCAGCAGTTTAATTGCAGGCGAAGCTTTCTTT.

This clone showed up just once. This chain connects TRBV28 to TRBJ2-2; D is perhaps TRBD1 (5 bases). Germline lookup yields CDR1 MDHEN and CDR2 SYDVKM. The V end was cut by 4 bases, the J end by 3 bases, with 9 bases between. The CDR3 has 14 amino acids. The CDR3 is CASSSRQYTGELFF. In DNA, the CDR3 is TGTGCCAGCAGTTCAAGACAGTACACCGGGGAGCTGTTTTTT.

V usage is TRBV28 and J usage is TRBJ2-7, with D perhaps assigned TRBD1 or TRBD2 (5 bases each). The V gene lost 5 bases and the J gene lost 3 bases, with 14 bases spanning the gap. This CDR3 has 14 amino acids. Per germline, CDR1 MDHEN and CDR2 SYDVKM. CDR3 amino acids: CASSPPGAGYEQYF. DNA for the CDR3: TGTGCCAGCAGTCCCCCCGGGGCAGGCTACGAGCAGTACTTC.

This clone has a single count. The J gene is TRBJ2-5, the V gene TRBV6-1; D remains unclear. Looked up from germline, CDR1 is MNHNS and CDR2 is SASEGT. The CDR3 length is 14 residues. The V end lost 4 bases, the J end lost 5 bases, and 14 bases lay between the germline ends. For the CDR3, the DNA is TGTGCCAGCAGTGGCACCGGGCCGAAGGAGACCCAGTACTTC. Translation: CASSGTGPKETQYF.

The gene calls are TRBV28 and TRBJ2-5; TRBD2 agrees at 9 bases. TRBJ2-7 matches the DNA end more closely, so the J call is doubtful. The CDR3 is 18 amino acids. Germline V lookup: CDR1 MDHEN, CDR2 SYDVKM. This chain's CDR3 is CASRARRDLASGNYEQYF. In nucleotides, the CDR3 is TGTGCCAGCAGGGCCAGAAGGGATTTGGCTAGCGGGAACTACGAGCAGTACTTC.

V gene TRBV28 combines with J gene TRBJ2-1; D could derive from TRBD1 or TRBD2 (5 bases each). Germline assignment: CDR1 MDHEN and CDR2 SYDVKM. V was shortened by 3 bases and J by 2 bases, with 11 bases between the two germline ends. CDR3 length: 15 residues. CDR3 loop: CASSFGEGPYNEQFF. The DNA for the CDR3 is TGTGCCAGCAGTTTCGGCGAGGGACCCTACAATGAGCAGTTCTTC. Filled out from reference TRBV28 and TRBJ2-1, the complete variable domain reads DVKVTQSSRYLVKRTGEKVFLECVQDMDHENMFWYRQDPGLGLRLIYFSYDVKMKEKGDIPEGYSVSREKKERFSLILESASTNQTSMYLCASSFGEGPYNEQFFGPGTRLTVL.

The chain couples TRBV28 to TRBJ2-7; 9 positions match TRBD1. Losses at the gene ends were 2 bases for V and 0 bases for J; bases not matched to a gene: 5. Germline V CDR1 and CDR2: MDHEN, SYDVKM. The CDR3 is 16 amino acids. The CDR3 protein is CASSLTGGPLSYEQYF. DNA for the CDR3: TGTGCCAGCAGTTTAACAGGGGGCCCACTCTCCTACGAGCAGTACTTC.

On this clone itself: The sample carries other DNA sequences with the same CDR3. V and J are TRBV28 and TRBJ2-7; D not certain. The CDR3 runs 12 residues. Trimming cost V 2 bases and J 3 bases, with 5 bases left between them. CDR1 is MDHEN and CDR2 is SYDVKM in the germline V gene. The CDR3: CASSLHSYEQYF. CDR3 bases: TGTGCCAGCAGTTTACACAGCTACGAGCAGTACTTC.

The chain joins TRBV9 to TRBJ2-3, with no clear D. The CDR3 runs 14 residues. Between the trimmed V and J ends, which lost 0 bases and 2 bases, there was a span of 7 bases. Germline CDR1 SGDLS, CDR2 YYNGEE. The DNA of the CDR3 is TGTGCCAGCAGCGTAGGCGGTTACACAGATACGCAGTATTTT. Its translation: CASSVGGYTDTQYF. Combining the CDR3 with reference TRBV9 and TRBJ2-3 gives the whole variable domain DSGVTQTPKHLITATGQRVTLRCSPRSGDLSVYWYQQSLDQGLQFLIQYYNGEERAKGNILERFSAQQFPDLHSELNLSSLELGDSALYFCASSVGGYTDTQYFGPGTRLTVL.

The chain is built from TRBV28 and TRBJ2-5; 8 nucleotides match TRBD1. The DNA end is a closer match to TRBJ2-7, so the J assignment may be wrong. Germline V gene sequence: CDR1 MDHEN, CDR2 SYDVKM. The CDR3 has 14 amino acids. The CDR3 protein is CASSLGQGFYEQYF. CDR3 sequence (DNA): TGTGCCAGCAGTTTAGGACAGGGCTTCTACGAGCAGTACTTC.

The rearrangement links TRBV28 to TRBJ2-5; 10 positions match TRBD2. The CDR3 totals 15 residues. Germline CDR1 and CDR2: MDHEN and SYDVKM. The trim removed 5 bases at V and 2 bases at J, leaving 5 bases unmatched. Here the CDR3 reads CASSQGTSVQETQYF. The CDR3 nucleotides read TGTGCCAGCAGTCAAGGGACTAGCGTTCAAGAGACCCAGTACTTC. Complete variable domain (other parts from reference TRBV28 and TRBJ2-5): DVKVTQSSRYLVKRTGEKVFLECVQDMDHENMFWYRQDPGLGLRLIYFSYDVKMKEKGDIPEGYSVSREKKERFSLILESASTNQTSMYLCASSQGTSVQETQYFGPGTRLLVL.

The J gene is TRBJ1-1, the V gene TRBV28; D gene unclear. The V end lost 1 base, the J end lost 8 bases, and 8 bases lay between the germline ends. This CDR3 region has 12 residues. Looked up from germline, CDR1 is MDHEN and CDR2 is SYDVKM. The CDR3 sequence is CASSLSYSEAFF. In nucleotides, the CDR3 is TGTGCCAGCAGTTTATCCTACAGCGAAGCTTTCTTT.

The V and J genes are TRBV6-6 and TRBJ2-7; 10 nucleotides line up with TRBD1. This CDR3 has 16 residues. Germline V CDR1 and CDR2: MNHNY, SVGAGI (reference sequence). V lost 3 bases to trimming and J lost 0 bases; unmatched junction nucleotides: 5. The DNA for the CDR3 is TGTGCCAGCAGTTATGGGGACAGGGGTAGCTCCTACGAGCAGTACTTC. Residues: CASSYGDRGSSYEQYF.

The J gene is TRBJ2-3, the V gene TRBV7-8, with unresolved D. V was pared by 0 bases and J by 6 bases, with 7 bases between. This CDR3 has 13 residues. Germline V gene sequence: CDR1 SGHVS, CDR2 FQNEAQ. The CDR3 region is CASSLARWDTQYF. The CDR3 nucleotides are TGTGCCAGCAGCTTAGCGAGATGGGATACGCAGTATTTT.

The rearrangement joins TRBV28 to TRBJ2-7; D possibly corresponds to TRBD1 (6 bases). Per germline, CDR1 MDHEN and CDR2 SYDVKM. The CDR3 runs 15 residues. V was shortened by 6 bases and J by 2 bases, with 17 bases between the two germline ends. The DNA for the CDR3 is TGTGCCAGCAGCCGACGACAGGTTACCCCCTACGAGCAGTACTTC. Its protein is CASSRRQVTPYEQYF.

The chain employs TRBV28 and TRBJ2-7; D is unresolved. This CDR3 has 11 residues. V gave up 7 bases and J gave up 8 bases, with 12 bases separating them. Germline V gives CDR1 MDHEN, CDR2 SYDVKM. CDR3 protein: CASTSLGKQYF. Written as DNA, the CDR3 is TGTGCCAGCACGTCACTGGGAAAGCAGTACTTC.